Shown below are 18 T cell receptor beta chains from a single sample sequenced in a study of T-cell reconstitution after alpha-beta-depleted transplantation in children. Unique molecular identifiers were built into the TCRbeta library. Using its own MiXCR run on the PCR reads, TCRdb lists one record per CDR3 protein. Found here are 200,000 to 300,000 distinct CDR3 sequences, approximately 12% of them singletons; the top ten hold roughly 2.6%. The sample consisted of PBMCs from the stem cell graft donor, taken from the stem cell graft. The receptors here all came from a human donor who donated a stem cell graft to a child with acute lymphoblastic leukemia.

This clonotype has a handful of counts. CDR3 sequence: CASSVGYRDSLMNTEAFF. The CDR3 DNA reads as TGTGCCAGCAGCGTGGGCTACCGGGACTCCCTTATGAACACTGAAGCTTTCTTT. This chain links TRBV6-1 with TRBJ1-1; tentatively, D is TRBD1 (5 bases). Germline V gives CDR1 MNHNS, CDR2 SASEGT. CDR3 length equals 18 residues. V was cut by 6 bases and J by 0 bases, with 23 bases left in between.

This clonotype was detected many times. The chain combines TRBV29-1 with TRBJ2-5; TRBD2 matches at 7 bases. Unmatched junction bases numbered 6, after V lost 0 bases and J lost 2 bases. The CDR3 runs to 15 residues. Germline V gene data show CDR1 as SQVTM and CDR2 as ANQGSEA. CDR3 region: CSVEDGRTRQETQYF. In nucleotides, the CDR3 is TGCAGCGTTGAAGATGGAAGGACTAGACAAGAGACCCAGTACTTC.

This clonotype came up a few times. J is TRBJ1-1 and V is TRBV7-2; D might be TRBD1 (5 bases). V gave up 8 bases and J gave up 5 bases, with 15 bases separating them. CDR1 is SGHTA, CDR2 FQGNSA, per germline. This CDR3 has 13 amino acids. The CDR3 reads CASGRGRWTEAFF. The CDR3 region has the DNA TGTGCCAGCGGGCGGGGCCGCTGGACTGAAGCTTTCTTT.

Ten or more counts support this clonotype. The gene calls are TRBV29-1 and TRBJ1-4; D is uncertain. The CDR3 sequence is 15 residues long. The germline V gene has CDR1 SQVTM and CDR2 ANQGSEA. V was trimmed by 1 base and J by 2 bases, leaving 11 bases between them. The CDR3 region is CSVEVFSGTNEKLFF. The DNA of the CDR3 is TGCAGCGTTGAAGTTTTCTCGGGGACTAATGAAAAACTGTTTTTT.

The chain is built from TRBV19 and TRBJ2-2, with D uncertain. V was trimmed by 5 bases and J by 6 bases, leaving 1 base between them. There are 10 residues in the CDR3. CDR1 and CDR2 from the germline V gene are LNHDA and SQIVND (reference sequence). The CDR3, as DNA: TGTGCCAGTAGTGCCGGGGAGCTGTTTTTT. Protein product: CASSAGELFF.

The sample holds a few counts of this clonotype. The genes are TRBV11-2 and TRBJ2-1; 10 bases agree with TRBD2. The CDR3 sequence is 18 residues long. The ends lost 5 bases at V and 2 bases at J; junction bases unmatched: 12. CDR1 is SGHAT and CDR2 is FQNNGV in the germline V gene. DNA of the CDR3: TGTGCCAGCAGCCCCTGGGGACTAGCGCGGGGGGCCTACAATGAGCAGTTCTTC. As protein: CASSPWGLARGAYNEQFF.

Ten or more counts support this clonotype. This rearrangement joins TRBV7-2 to TRBJ2-7; D perhaps matches TRBD2 (5 bases). This CDR3 region has 14 residues. Germline CDR1 and CDR2: SGHTA and FQGNSA. V was pared by 5 bases and J by 4 bases, with 15 bases between. The CDR3 nucleotides are TGTGCCAGCAGCCCCAGCGGACTGCAGTACGAGCAGTACTTC. Protein product: CASSPSGLQYEQYF.

This clonotype showed up many times. The chain joins TRBV5-5 to TRBJ2-7, with 7 nucleotides matching TRBD1. From germline, CDR1 is SGHKS and CDR2 YYEKEE (reference sequence). The CDR3 sequence is 14 residues long. The ends lost 0 bases at V and 4 bases at J; junction bases unmatched: 4. This CDR3 reads CASSLDRGRYEQYF. CDR3 coding DNA: TGTGCCAGCAGCTTGGACAGGGGAAGGTACGAGCAGTACTTC.

This clonotype turned up a few times. The J gene is TRBJ2-3, the V gene TRBV7-3; TRBD2 aligns across 8 bases. The CDR3 runs to 15 residues. Unmatched junction bases numbered 13, after V lost 5 bases and J lost 9 bases. The V gene's germline CDR1 is SGHTA and CDR2 FQGTGA. CDR3: CASSPGREGRGTQYF. CDR3 nucleotides: TGTGCCAGCAGCCCGGGACGGGAGGGCCGGGGGACGCAGTATTTT.

This clonotype showed up many times. V and J are TRBV2 and TRBJ2-1, with 8 positions matching TRBD2. The V gene end was trimmed by 8 bases and the J gene end by 7 bases; junction bases not matched to a gene: 16. The CDR3 is made up of 16 amino acids. Germline assignment: CDR1 SNHLY and CDR2 FYNNEI. The CDR3 is CASGRAGAKRENEQFF. CDR3 DNA: TGTGCCAGCGGGAGAGCGGGGGCTAAAAGGGAGAATGAGCAGTTCTTC.

The chain has TRBV5-1 and TRBJ2-5, with TRBD2 matching 9 bases. The CDR3 totals 18 residues. The V gene end was trimmed by 0 bases and the J gene end by 0 bases; junction bases not matched to a gene: 9. Germline values: CDR1 SGHRS, CDR2 YFSETQ. Here the CDR3 DNA reads TGCGCCAGCAGCTTGGCCCAGGGAGCGGGAGGAAACCAAGAGACCCAGTACTTC. Amino acid sequence: CASSLAQGAGGNQETQYF.

This clonotype was found many times. The gene calls are TRBV6-5 and TRBJ2-1; D is perhaps TRBD1 (5 bases). V lost 4 bases and J 0 bases, leaving 13 bases between the germline ends. This CDR3 comprises 16 residues. In germline, CDR1 is MNHEY, CDR2 SVGAGI. The CDR3 sequence: CASSSNSRGSYNEQFF. CDR3 nucleotide sequence: TGTGCCAGCAGTTCGAATTCTAGGGGCTCCTACAATGAGCAGTTCTTC.

The chain recombines TRBV12-3 or TRBV12-4 with TRBJ1-5; D is perhaps TRBD1 (5 bases). The CDR3 has 15 residues. V lost 2 bases and J lost 3, with 11 bases in between. CDR3 in DNA: TGTGCCAGCAGTTTATCAGGGAGGGACAATCAGCCCCAGCATTTT. The encoded protein is CASSLSGRDNQPQHF.

This clonotype was recorded a few times. The chain links TRBV7-9 to TRBJ2-1, with 15 bases fitting TRBD2. CDR1 is SEHNR and CDR2 is FQNEAQ in the germline V gene (reference sequence). Trimming took 5 bases from V and 6 from J; bases not matched to a gene: 8. CDR3 length: 17 amino acids. The CDR3 protein is CASSVGTSGRRANEQFF. The CDR3 DNA is TGTGCCAGCAGCGTCGGGACTAGCGGGAGGCGAGCCAATGAGCAGTTCTTC.

This clonotype appeared many times. The rearrangement joins TRBV27 to TRBJ2-7; the match to TRBD1 covers 7 bases. The CDR3 spans 14 residues. Germline CDR1 and CDR2: MNHEY and SMNVEV (reference sequence). Losses at the gene ends were 6 bases for V and 4 bases for J; bases not matched to a gene: 9. This chain's CDR3 is CASSETGRPYEQYF. In DNA, the CDR3 is TGTGCCAGCAGCGAGACAGGGAGACCGTACGAGCAGTACTTC.

This clonotype was counted ten times or more. The chain recombines TRBV29-1 with TRBJ2-7, with D unresolved. Germline CDR1 SQVTM, CDR2 ANQGSEA. Between the trimmed V and J ends, which lost 3 bases and 6 bases, there was a span of 12 bases. The length of the CDR3 is 12 residues. The CDR3 here is CSVEATVGEQYF. CDR3 bases: TGCAGCGTTGAGGCCACCGTGGGCGAGCAGTACTTC.

This clonotype was counted ten times or more. The CDR3 DNA reads as TGTGCCAGCAGTCTCCCTAGGGGGCCCCAGCATTTT. It yields the protein CASSLPRGPQHF. The chain links TRBV28 to TRBJ1-5; D is possibly TRBD1 (5 bases). The CDR3 extends over 12 amino acids. From germline, CDR1 is MDHEN and CDR2 SYDVKM. V gave up 5 bases and J gave up 9 bases, with 11 bases separating them.

This clonotype was counted at least ten times. This sequence joins TRBV24-1 and TRBJ2-1; tentative D call: TRBD2 (6 bases). Looked up from germline, CDR1 is KGHDR and CDR2 is SFDVKD. Trimming left V 4 bases short and J 6 bases short, with 12 bases between. CDR3 size: 14 residues. CDR3 in amino acids: CATSEPGSVNEQFF. The CDR3 DNA is TGTGCCACCAGTGAACCCGGGAGCGTCAATGAGCAGTTCTTC.